One and the same sample provided the 3 T cell receptor beta chains below, sequenced in a study of blood T cell repertoires in COVID-19. This table comes from immunoSEQ multiplex PCR, and its TCRdb copy is limited to in-frame clones, with some not included. The sample gives about 220,000 clones, roughly 84% of which show up once; 1.9% is in the top ten. The sample consisted of peripheral blood. The receptor set was obtained from a man between 40 and 49 years old with active or convalescent COVID-19.

The chain links TRBV6-6 to TRBJ2-3; weak D call: TRBD1 (5 bases). Between the trimmed V and J ends, which lost 5 bases and 0 bases, there was a span of 9 bases. The CDR3 length is 14 residues. Germline V gives CDR1 MNHNY, CDR2 SVGAGI (reference sequence). The CDR3 loop reads CASSAGRSTDTQYF. The DNA for the CDR3 is TGTGCCAGCAGTGCAGGGCGTAGCACAGATACGCAGTATTTT.

Points on this clone: Its ends do not fully match the called genes, so a read error is possible. This chain joins TRBV10-2 and TRBJ1-5; D ambiguous. The CDR3 spans 15 residues. Germline V gene lookup returns CDR1 WSHSY and CDR2 SAAADI. CDR3 region: CASSKDTGSSQPQHF. The CDR3 DNA sequence: TGCGCCAGCAGTAAAGACACCGGAAGCAGTCAGCCCCAGCATTTT.

The genes are TRBV7-3 and TRBJ1-1; D possibly corresponds to TRBD1 (5 bases). V gave up 6 bases and J gave up 2 bases, with 10 bases separating them. CDR1 is SGHTA, CDR2 FQGTGA, per germline. CDR3 length equals 13 residues. This CDR3 is CASRLTVNTEAFF. The DNA for the CDR3 is TGTGCCAGCAGGTTGACAGTAAACACTGAAGCTTTCTTT.